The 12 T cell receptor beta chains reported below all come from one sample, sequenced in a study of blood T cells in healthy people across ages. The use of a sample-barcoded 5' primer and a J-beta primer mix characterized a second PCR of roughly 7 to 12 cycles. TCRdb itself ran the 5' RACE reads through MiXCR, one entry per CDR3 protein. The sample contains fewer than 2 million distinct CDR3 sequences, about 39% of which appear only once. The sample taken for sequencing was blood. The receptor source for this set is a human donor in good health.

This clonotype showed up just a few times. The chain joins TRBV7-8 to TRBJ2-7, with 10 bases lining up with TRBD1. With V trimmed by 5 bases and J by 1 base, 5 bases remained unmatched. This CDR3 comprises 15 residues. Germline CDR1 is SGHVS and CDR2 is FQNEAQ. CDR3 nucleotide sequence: TGTGCCAGCAGCACTTGGGACAGGGGTTCCTACGAGCAGTACTTC. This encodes CASSTWDRGSYEQYF.

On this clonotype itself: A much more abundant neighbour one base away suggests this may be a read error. The CDR3 DNA is TGCAGTGCTGCAGGGTCTACCGAGAGTGGTCCCCAGCATTTT. Translated, it gives CSAAGSTESGPQHF. This rearrangement joins TRBV20-1 to TRBJ1-5; tentative D call: TRBD1 (5 bases). Trimming cost V 5 bases and J 10 bases, with 21 bases left between them. The V gene's germline CDR1 is DFQATT and CDR2 SNEGSKA (reference sequence). The CDR3 runs 14 residues.

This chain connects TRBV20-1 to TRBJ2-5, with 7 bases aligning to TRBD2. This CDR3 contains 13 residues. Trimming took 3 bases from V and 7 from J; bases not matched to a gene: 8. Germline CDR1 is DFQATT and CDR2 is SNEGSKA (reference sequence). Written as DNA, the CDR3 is TGCAGTGCTAGTGCTAGGGGCGGGGGGACCCAGTACTTC. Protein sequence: CSASARGGGTQYF.

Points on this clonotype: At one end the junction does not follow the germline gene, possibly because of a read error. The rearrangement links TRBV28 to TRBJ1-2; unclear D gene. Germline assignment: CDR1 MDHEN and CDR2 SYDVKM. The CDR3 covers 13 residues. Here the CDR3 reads CASSPIANYGHTF. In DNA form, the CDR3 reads TGTGCCAGCAGTCCCATAGCTAACTATGGCCACACCTTC.

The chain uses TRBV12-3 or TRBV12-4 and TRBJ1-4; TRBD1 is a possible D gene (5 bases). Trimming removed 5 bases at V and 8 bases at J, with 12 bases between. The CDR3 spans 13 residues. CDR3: CASSLRDPEKLFF. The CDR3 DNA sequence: TGTGCCAGCAGTCTCCGGGACCCGGAAAAACTGTTTTTT.

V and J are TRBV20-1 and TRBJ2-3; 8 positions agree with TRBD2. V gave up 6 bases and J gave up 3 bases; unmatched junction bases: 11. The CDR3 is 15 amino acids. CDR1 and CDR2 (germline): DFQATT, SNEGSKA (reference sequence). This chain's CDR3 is CSAARGGIGTDTQYF. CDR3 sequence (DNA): TGCAGTGCCGCTCGGGGGGGGATAGGTACAGATACGCAGTATTTT.

The CDR3 reads CASSLGAGVLSYGYTF. CDR3 in DNA: TGTGCCAGCAGCTTAGGTGCGGGAGTCCTGTCCTATGGCTACACCTTC. The rearrangement uses TRBV11-2 and TRBJ1-2; no clear D gene. The ends were cut back, 1 base at V and 4 bases at J, with 16 bases in the middle. The CDR3 covers 16 residues. Germline V lookup: CDR1 SGHAT, CDR2 FQNNGV.

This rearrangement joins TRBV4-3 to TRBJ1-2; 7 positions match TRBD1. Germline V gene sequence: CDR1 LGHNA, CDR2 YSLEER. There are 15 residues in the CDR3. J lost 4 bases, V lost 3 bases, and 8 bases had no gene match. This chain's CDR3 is CASSQGRQGSYGYTF. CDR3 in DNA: TGCGCCAGCAGCCAGGGAAGACAGGGCTCCTATGGCTACACCTTC.

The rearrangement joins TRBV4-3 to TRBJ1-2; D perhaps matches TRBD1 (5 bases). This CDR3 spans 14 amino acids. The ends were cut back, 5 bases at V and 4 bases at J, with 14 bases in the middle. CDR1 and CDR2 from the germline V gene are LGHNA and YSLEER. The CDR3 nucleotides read TGCGCCAGCAGCGAGGGTCAGGGAGGCTATGGCTACACCTTC. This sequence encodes CASSEGQGGYGYTF.

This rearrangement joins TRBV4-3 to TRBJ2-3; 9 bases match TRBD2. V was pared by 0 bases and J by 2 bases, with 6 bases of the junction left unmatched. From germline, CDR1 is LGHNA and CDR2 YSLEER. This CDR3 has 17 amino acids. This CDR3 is CASSQEVAGAFTDTQYF. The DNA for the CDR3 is TGCGCCAGCAGCCAAGAGGTAGCGGGGGCGTTCACAGATACGCAGTATTTT.

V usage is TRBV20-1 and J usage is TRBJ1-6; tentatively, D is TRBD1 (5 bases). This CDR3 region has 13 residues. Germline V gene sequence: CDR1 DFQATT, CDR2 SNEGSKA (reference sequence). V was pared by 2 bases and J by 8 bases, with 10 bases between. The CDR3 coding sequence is TGCAGTGCTAGAAGGGGAGGGCATTCACCCCTCCACTTT. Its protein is CSARRGGHSPLHF.

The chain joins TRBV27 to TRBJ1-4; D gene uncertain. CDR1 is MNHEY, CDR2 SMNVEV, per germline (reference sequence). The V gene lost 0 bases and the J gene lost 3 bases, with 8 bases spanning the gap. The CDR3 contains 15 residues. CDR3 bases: TGTGCCAGCAGTTTATCGAGCAGGTCTAATGAAAAACTGTTTTTT. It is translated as CASSLSSRSNEKLFF.